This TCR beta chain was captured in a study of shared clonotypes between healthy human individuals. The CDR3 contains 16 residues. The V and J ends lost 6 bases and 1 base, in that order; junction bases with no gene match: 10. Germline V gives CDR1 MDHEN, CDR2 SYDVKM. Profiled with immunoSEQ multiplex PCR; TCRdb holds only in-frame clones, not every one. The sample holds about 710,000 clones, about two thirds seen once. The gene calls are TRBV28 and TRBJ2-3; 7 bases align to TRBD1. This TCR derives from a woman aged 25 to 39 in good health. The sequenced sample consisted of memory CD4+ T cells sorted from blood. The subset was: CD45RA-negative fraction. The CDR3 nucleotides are TGTGCCAGCAGGATACTACAGGGGTTCGGCACAGATACGCAGTATTTT. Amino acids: CASRILQGFGTDTQYF.